One sample yielded the 4 T cell receptor beta chains listed below, sequenced in a study of cytomegalovirus exposure and HLA in healthy donors (dated by TCRdb to between 2016 and 2019). Library preparation used the immunoSEQ multiplex PCR assay. For the multiplex PCR, a mixture combining 60 forward primers for TCR Vbeta segments and 13 reverse primers for TCR Jbeta segments was used. TCRdb re-hosts the immuneACCESS table, in-frame sequences only. Its copies lack some clones; in the studies checked, an unresolved V gene accounts for under half of them, and the cause for the rest is not known. This sample lists under 95,000 clones; over 70% were detected once. Under 1.2% of the sample is taken by the ten largest. Source material: PBMCs. These TCRs come from a male donor in good health and CMV-seronegative.

The genes are TRBV19 and TRBJ1-5, with D possibly TRBD1 on 5 matching bases. The germline CDR1 and CDR2 sequences are LNHDA and SQIVND (reference sequence). The V gene lost 2 bases and the J gene lost 2 bases, with 10 bases spanning the gap. CDR3 length equals 15 residues. The CDR3 DNA reads as TGTGCCAGTAGTATAAAGGGGTTACGCAATCAGCCCCAGCATTTT. It encodes CASSIKGLRNQPQHF. Full variable domain (remainder filled in from reference TRBV19 and TRBJ1-5): DGGITQSPKYLFRKEGQNVTLSCEQNLNHDAMYWYRQDPGQGLRLIYYSQIVNDFQKGDIAEGYSVSREKKESFPLTVTSAQKNPTAFYLCASSIKGLRNQPQHFGDGTRLSIL.

The chain employs TRBV5-4 and TRBJ2-2, with 11 bases lining up with TRBD1. CDR3 length equals 14 residues. Trimming at V came to 5 bases and at J to 6 bases, leaving 3 bases not matched to a gene. Germline-derived CDR1 and CDR2 are SGHNT and YYREEE (reference sequence). This chain's CDR3 is CASSWDRGAGELFF. In DNA form, the CDR3 reads TGTGCCAGCAGTTGGGACAGGGGGGCCGGGGAGCTGTTTTTT.

This chain links TRBV18 with TRBJ1-5; 8 bases agree with TRBD1. V gave up 3 bases and J gave up 3 bases; unmatched junction bases: 7. CDR1 and CDR2 from the germline V gene are KGHSH and LQKENI. There are 16 residues in the CDR3. Here the CDR3 reads CASSPGTGGNNQPQHF. The CDR3 DNA is TGTGCCAGCTCACCGGGGACAGGCGGTAACAATCAGCCCCAGCATTTT.

The chain combines TRBV7-2 with TRBJ2-1; weak D call: TRBD1 (5 bases). The CDR3 runs to 19 residues. Looked up from germline, CDR1 is SGHTA and CDR2 is FQGNSA. Trimming shortened V by 4 bases and J by 3 bases, and 25 bases separated the two germline ends. The CDR3 protein is CASSSPLVRDRPLYNEQFF. CDR3 nucleotide sequence: TGTGCCAGCAGCTCCCCCCTGGTGCGAGACAGACCCCTCTACAATGAGCAGTTCTTC.